One TCR beta chain is described in this entry. Antigen specificity is unknown. This entry belongs to a study of beta chain features in type 1 diabetes. The length of the CDR3 is 14 residues. V shed 4 bases, J shed 4 bases, and the junction held 4 bases outside the gene matches. Germline CDR1 and CDR2: MNHEY and SVGAGI. Expressed TCRB transcripts were sequenced because the entire RNA isolate underwent reverse transcription. Profiled with immunoSEQ multiplex PCR; TCRdb holds only in-frame clones, not every one. This sample carries some 140,000 clones, 9.2% of them seen once, and the ten largest clones take 0.68%. Study observations and caveats: Researchers reported that naive, central memory and Treg TCRB repertoires appeared more similar in patients than in healthy donors.

The chain couples TRBV6-5 to TRBJ2-1; 7 bases match TRBD2. Specimen: central memory CD4+ T cells from blood. The clonotype comes from a man aged 18 to 35 in good health. Here the CDR3 DNA reads TGTGCCAGCAGTTTGCGCGGGGGTTACAATGAGCAGTTCTTC. This gives the protein CASSLRGGYNEQFF.